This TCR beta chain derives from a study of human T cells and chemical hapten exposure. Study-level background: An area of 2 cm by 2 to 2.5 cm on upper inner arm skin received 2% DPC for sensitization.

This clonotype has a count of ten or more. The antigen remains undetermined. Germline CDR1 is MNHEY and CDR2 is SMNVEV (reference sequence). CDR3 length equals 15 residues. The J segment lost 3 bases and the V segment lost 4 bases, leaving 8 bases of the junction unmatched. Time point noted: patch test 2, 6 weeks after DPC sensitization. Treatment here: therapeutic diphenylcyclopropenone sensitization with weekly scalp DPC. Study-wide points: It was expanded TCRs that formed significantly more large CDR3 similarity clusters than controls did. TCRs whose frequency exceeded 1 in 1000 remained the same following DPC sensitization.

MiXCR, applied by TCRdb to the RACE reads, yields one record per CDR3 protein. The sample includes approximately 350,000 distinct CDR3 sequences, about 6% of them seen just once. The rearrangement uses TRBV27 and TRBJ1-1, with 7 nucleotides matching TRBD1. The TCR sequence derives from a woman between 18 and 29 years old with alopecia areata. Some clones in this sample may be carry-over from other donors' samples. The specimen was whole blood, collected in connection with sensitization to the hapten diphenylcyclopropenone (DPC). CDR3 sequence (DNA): TGTGCCAGCAGTTCAGCAGGGGGAATTTACACTGAAGCTTTCTTT. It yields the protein CASSSAGGIYTEAFF.